A selection of T cell receptor beta chains follows, all from one sample in a study of cytomegalovirus exposure and HLA in healthy donors. Method: immunoSEQ multiplex PCR; TCRdb's copy keeps in-frame clones and lacks some. The sample lists 190,000 or so clones; 80% were seen once. The sample consisted of PBMCs. The receptors were sampled from a boy younger than 18 in good health and CMV-seronegative. Each CDR3 is given with its conserved first and last residue. A D gene is named only where the DNA matches it firmly. Size is stated for part of the rows, as once, few or many counts, or as a class when the clone is expanded.

>-|TRBD1|TRBV5-1|TRBJ2-3
TGCGCCAGCAGCCCGGGACAGGGGACAGATACGCAGTATTTT
CASSPGQGTDTQYF
>once|-|TRBV6-5|TRBJ1-1
TGTGCCAGCAGTTACGAGGGAGGGGACACTGAAGCTTTCTTT
CASSYEGGDTEAFF
>-|-|TRBV7-7|TRBJ1-4
TGTGCTAGCAGCTTAGACGCTAACTCTGAAAAACTGTTTTTT
CASSLDANSEKLFF
>-|TRBD2|TRBV7-7|TRBJ2-3
TGTGCTAGCAGCTTAAATGTAATTGATAGCGGGAAACTTGCAGATACGCAGTATTTT
CASSLNVIDSGKLADTQYF
>-|TRBD1|TRBV11-3|TRBJ1-6
TGTGCCAGCAGCTTAGGGGCAGGGGGCACTTCACCCCTCCACTTT
CASSLGAGGTSPLHF
>-|-|TRBV5-4|TRBJ1-2
TGTGCCAGCAGCTTGGACCCGGACTGGGAATTAGGTGACTACACCTTC
CASSLDPDWELGDYTF
>-|-|TRBV6-1|TRBJ2-2
TGTGCCAGCAGTGCGGGGTTCTCCGGGGAGCTGTTTTTT
CASSAGFSGELFF
>few|TRBD1|TRBV6-1|TRBJ2-5
TGTGCCAGCAGTACCGGGACAGGGTACGAGACCCAGTACTTC
CASSTGTGYETQYF
>-|-|TRBV21-1|TRBJ1-1
TGTGCCAGCAGCAAAGAGTGTCCAGGGGGGAATAAGAACACTGAAGCTTTCTTT
CASSKECPGGNKNTEAFF
>-|-|TRBV4-1|TRBJ2-1
TGCGCCAGCAGCCAAGTTGATTCTGGGTGGGGGCTTGGCAATGAGCAGTTCTTC
CASSQVDSGWGLGNEQFF
>-|-|TRBV7-6|TRBJ1-1
TGTGCCAGCACCCTAGGCTCAGGGCTCAGCGCTGAAGCTTTCTTT
CASTLGSGLSAEAFF
>-|-|TRBV7-3|TRBJ2-2
TGTGCCAGCAGCCAGACAGGCGGGTCCGGGGAGCTGTTTTTT
CASSQTGGSGELFF
>-|-|TRBV7-9|TRBJ1-1
TGTTCCAGCAGCTTAGCCGCGGATTGGGACACTGAAGCTTTCTTT
CSSSLAADWDTEAFF
>-|-|TRBV7-9|TRBJ2-7
TGTGCCAGCAGCGTTAGGGACTCCGGCTACGAGCAGTACTTC
CASSVRDSGYEQYF
>-|-|TRBV6-5|TRBJ1-5
TGTGCCAGCAGTTATAGAACAGGCAATCAGCCCCAGCATTTT
CASSYRTGNQPQHF
>-|-|TRBV10-3|TRBJ2-7
TGTGCCATCAGTGAGTCTGTGGAGAACTACGAGCAGTACTTC
CAISESVENYEQYF
>once|-|TRBV10-3|TRBJ1-1
TGTGCCATGAGTAAAGGAGACTCTCATGAAGCTTTCTTT
CAMSKGDSHEAFF
>-|-|TRBV19|TRBJ1-2
TGTGCCAGTAGTATCGGAAGACAATCCTATGGCTACACCTTC
CASSIGRQSYGYTF
>-|TRBD1|TRBV6-6|TRBJ1-1
TGTGCCAGCAGTTCCGGGACAGTCACTGAAGCTTTCTTT
CASSSGTVTEAFF
>-|-|TRBV4-1|TRBJ1-1
TGCGCCAGCAGCCCCAATGACTTGAGTGAAGCTTTCTTT
CASSPNDLSEAFF
>-|TRBD1|TRBV25-1|TRBJ2-7
TGTGCCAGCAGCTTCCCGGGACAGCCATACGAGCAGTACTTC
CASSFPGQPYEQYF
>-|TRBD1|TRBV9|TRBJ1-1
TGTGCCAGCAGCGCGACACAGGGGGACCGAGCTTTCTTT
CASSATQGDRAFF
>few|-|TRBV9|TRBJ2-5
TGTGCCAGCAGCCCGGGACTCTCATACGCCCAGTACTTC
CASSPGLSYAQYF
>-|TRBD2|TRBV2|TRBJ2-1
TGTGCCAGCAGAGCCCTAGCGGGGGGGAACTACAATGAGCAGTTCTTC
CASRALAGGNYNEQFF
>-|-|TRBV7-2|TRBJ2-7
TGTGCCAGCAGCTTGGGGGCCCGAAACGACTACGAGCAGTACTTC
CASSLGARNDYEQYF
>once|-|TRBV5-6|TRBJ1-1
TGTGCCAGCAGCCTTCGGACAGCTGAAGCTTTCTTT
CASSLRTAEAFF
>-|TRBD2|TRBV9|TRBJ2-1
TGTGCCAGCAGCGGGGGACTAGCGGAATTCCTTACCTCCTACAATGAGCAGTTCTTC
CASSGGLAEFLTSYNEQFF
>-|-|TRBV5-1|TRBJ1-2
TGCGCCAGCAGCTTTGGGGCGGACTACACCTTC
CASSFGADYTF
>-|TRBD1|TRBV14|TRBJ2-7
TGTGCCAGCAGCCAAGAGACAGGGTCCTACGAGCAGTACTTC
CASSQETGSYEQYF
>-|-|TRBV6-1|TRBJ1-1
TGTGCCAGCAGTGAAGTACAGGATCTGACTGAAGCTTTCTTT
CASSEVQDLTEAFF
>-|-|TRBV5-1|TRBJ1-2
TGCGCCAGCAGCTCCCGCGGGGGAATTAACTATGGCTACACCTTC
CASSSRGGINYGYTF
>-|-|TRBV7-9|TRBJ1-1
TGTGCCAGCAGCTTACGGACAGAGAACACTGAAGCTTTCTTT
CASSLRTENTEAFF
>-|TRBD1|TRBV19|TRBJ1-1
TGTGCCAGTAGGGACCGGACAGGACAGTCTGCTGAAGCTTTCTTT
CASRDRTGQSAEAFF
>-|-|TRBV18|TRBJ2-7
TGTGCCAGCTCTCCCGACACCATCTACGAGCAGTACTTC
CASSPDTIYEQYF
>-|TRBD1|TRBV9|TRBJ1-4
TGTGCCAGCAGCCCGCTTCACAGGGGGGAAGAAAAACTGTTTTTT
CASSPLHRGEEKLFF
>-|-|TRBV19|TRBJ1-4
TGTGCCAGTAGTACCTACAGCCCCAATGAAAAACTGTTTTTT
CASSTYSPNEKLFF
>-|-|TRBV4-2|TRBJ2-3
TGTGCCAGCAGCCAAGGGGGCAGCACAGATACGCAGTATTTT
CASSQGGSTDTQYF
>-|-|TRBV15|TRBJ2-7
TGTGCCACCAGCAGCGGACTTGGCGAGCAGTACTTC
CATSSGLGEQYF
>-|-|TRBV11-1|TRBJ2-6
TGTGCCAGCAGCTTACTAACAGGGTTGGACAACGTCCTGACTTTC
CASSLLTGLDNVLTF
>-|TRBD1|TRBV18|TRBJ2-5
TGTGCCAGCTCACCGCCTGGACAGGGGGAGACCCAGTACTTC
CASSPPGQGETQYF
>once|-|TRBV27|TRBJ1-1
TGTGCCAGCAGGATACTTGGGGCAGGGAAGGCTTTCTTT
CASRILGAGKAFF
>once|-|TRBV28|TRBJ1-4
TGTGCCAGCAGCCCCTCGTTGGCTGAGGGAAAACTGTTTTTT
CASSPSLAEGKLFF
>-|TRBD1|TRBV7-7|TRBJ2-7
TGTGCTAGCAGCTTAGGGGGGACAGGGGGCCACGAGCAGTACTTC
CASSLGGTGGHEQYF
>-|-|TRBV4-1|TRBJ1-4
TGCGCCAGCTACGGACAGAAGAATGAAAAACTGTTTTTT
CASYGQKNEKLFF
>-|TRBD1|TRBV10-3|TRBJ2-7
TGTGCCATCAGTGCTCAGGGGGCGGTCTCCTACGAGCAGTACTTC
CAISAQGAVSYEQYF
>-|TRBD2|TRBV25-1|TRBJ2-1
TGTGCCAGCAGTGACAGGACAGGATTCCTAGCGGGAGAGAATGAGCAGTTCTTC
CASSDRTGFLAGENEQFF
>-|TRBD1|TRBV5-8|TRBJ1-2
TGTGCCAGCAGTCAAGACAGGGCCTATGGCTACACCTTC
CASSQDRAYGYTF
>-|TRBD1|TRBV9|TRBJ2-4
TGTGCCAGCAGCCCAAATTCCGGGACAGGGCCTAAAAACATTCAGTACTTC
CASSPNSGTGPKNIQYF
>-|TRBD1|TRBV19|TRBJ1-4
TGTGCCAGTAGTCTACAGGGGGCGCTTGAAAAACTGTTTTTT
CASSLQGALEKLFF